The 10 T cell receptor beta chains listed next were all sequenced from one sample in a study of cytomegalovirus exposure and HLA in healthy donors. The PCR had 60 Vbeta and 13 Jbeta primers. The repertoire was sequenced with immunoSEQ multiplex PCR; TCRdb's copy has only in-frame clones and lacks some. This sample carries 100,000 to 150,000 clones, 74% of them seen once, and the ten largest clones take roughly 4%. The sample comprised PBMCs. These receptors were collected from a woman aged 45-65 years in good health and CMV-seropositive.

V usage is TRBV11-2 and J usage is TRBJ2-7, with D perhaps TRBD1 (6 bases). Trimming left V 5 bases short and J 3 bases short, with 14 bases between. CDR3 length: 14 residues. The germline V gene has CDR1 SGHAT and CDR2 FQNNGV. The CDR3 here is CASSPRQGNYEQYF. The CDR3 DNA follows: TGTGCCAGCAGCCCACGGCAGGGGAACTACGAGCAGTACTTC.

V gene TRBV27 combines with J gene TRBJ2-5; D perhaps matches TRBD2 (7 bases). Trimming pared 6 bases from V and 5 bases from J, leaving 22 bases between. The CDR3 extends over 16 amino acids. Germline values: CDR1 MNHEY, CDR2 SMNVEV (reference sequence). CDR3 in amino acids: CASRVGGPLSGETQYF. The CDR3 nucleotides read TGTGCCAGCAGGGTGGGGGGGCCTCTCTCGGGGGAGACCCAGTACTTC.

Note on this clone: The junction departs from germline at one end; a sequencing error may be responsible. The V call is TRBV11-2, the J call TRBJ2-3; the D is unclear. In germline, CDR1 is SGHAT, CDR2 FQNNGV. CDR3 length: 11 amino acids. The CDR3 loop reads CATSHTDTQYF. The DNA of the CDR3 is TGTGCCACCAGCCATACAGATACGCAGTATTTT.

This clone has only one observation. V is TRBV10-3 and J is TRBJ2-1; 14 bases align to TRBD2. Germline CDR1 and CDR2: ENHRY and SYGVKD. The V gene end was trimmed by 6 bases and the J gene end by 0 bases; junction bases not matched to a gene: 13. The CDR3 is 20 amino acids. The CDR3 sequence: CAIRKWTSGGINSSYNEQFF. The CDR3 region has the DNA TGTGCCATCAGGAAATGGACTAGCGGGGGGATTAATTCCTCCTACAATGAGCAGTTCTTC.

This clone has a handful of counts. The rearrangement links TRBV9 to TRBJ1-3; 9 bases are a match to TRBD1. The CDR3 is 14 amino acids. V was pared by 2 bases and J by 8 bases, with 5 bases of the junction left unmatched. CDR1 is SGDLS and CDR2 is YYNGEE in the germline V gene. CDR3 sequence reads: CASSVLTGGDTIYF. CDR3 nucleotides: TGTGCCAGCAGCGTCTTGACAGGGGGAGACACCATATATTTT.

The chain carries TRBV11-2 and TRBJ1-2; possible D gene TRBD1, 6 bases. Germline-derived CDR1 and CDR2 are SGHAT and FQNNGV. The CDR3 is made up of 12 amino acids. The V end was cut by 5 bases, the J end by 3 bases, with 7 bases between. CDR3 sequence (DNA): TGTGCCAGCAGCCGGACAGACTATGGCTACACCTTC. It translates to CASSRTDYGYTF.

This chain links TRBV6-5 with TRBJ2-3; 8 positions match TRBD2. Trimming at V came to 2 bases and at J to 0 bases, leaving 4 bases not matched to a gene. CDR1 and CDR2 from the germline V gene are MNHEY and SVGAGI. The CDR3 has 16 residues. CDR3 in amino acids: CASSYKAGASTDTQYF. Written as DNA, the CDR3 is TGTGCCAGCAGTTACAAAGCGGGGGCTAGCACAGATACGCAGTATTTT.

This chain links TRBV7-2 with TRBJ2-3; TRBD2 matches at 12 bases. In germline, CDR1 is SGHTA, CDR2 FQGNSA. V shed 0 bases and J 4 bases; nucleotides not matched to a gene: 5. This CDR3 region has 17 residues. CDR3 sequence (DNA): TGTGCCAGCAGCTTAGCCCCGGGACTAGCGGGTGCAGATACGCAGTATTTT. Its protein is CASSLAPGLAGADTQYF.

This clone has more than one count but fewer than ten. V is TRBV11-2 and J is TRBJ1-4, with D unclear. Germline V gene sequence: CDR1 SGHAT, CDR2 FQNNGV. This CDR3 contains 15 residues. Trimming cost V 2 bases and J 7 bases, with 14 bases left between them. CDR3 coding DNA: TGTGCCAGCAGCTTATGGCAGAGGTCGACTGAAAAACTGTTTTTT. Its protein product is CASSLWQRSTEKLFF.

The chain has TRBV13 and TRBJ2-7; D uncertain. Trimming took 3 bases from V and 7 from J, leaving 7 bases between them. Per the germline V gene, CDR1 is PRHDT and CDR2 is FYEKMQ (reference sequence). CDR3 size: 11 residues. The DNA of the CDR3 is TGTGCCAGCAGCTTTTTCCGGGAGCAGTACTTC. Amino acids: CASSFFREQYF.